The clone carrying this T cell receptor (beta chain) occurred a few times. Its antigen is not known. This entry comes from a study of identical twins. The CDR3 is 12 amino acids. Germline V CDR1 and CDR2: ENHRY, SYGVKD. The V end lost 4 bases, the J end lost 9 bases, and 10 bases lay between the germline ends. Points from the study as a whole: Low generation-probability sequences were in excess among twin-shared out-of-frame alpha sequences.

MiXCR was run by TCRdb on the 5' RACE reads, yielding one entry per CDR3 protein. Of roughly 1.6 million distinct CDR3 sequences listed, under 35% are singletons. The V call is TRBV10-3, the J call TRBJ2-1; either TRBD1 or TRBD2 may supply D (6 bases each). What was sequenced was cord blood. The TCR was taken from a newborn girl in good health. This chain's CDR3 is CAISVEGGEQFF. CDR3 DNA: TGTGCCATCAGTGTAGAGGGGGGTGAGCAGTTCTTC.